This TCR beta chain is drawn from a study of regulatory T cells in long-lasting Graves disease. This clonotype showed up many times. The V gene's germline CDR1 is SGHTA and CDR2 FQGTGA. V lost 5 bases and J lost 8, with 17 bases in between. This CDR3 comprises 14 residues. TCR beta libraries were built with iRepertoire HTBI primers and Arm-PCR of CDR3 regions. Using its own MiXCR run on the multiplex PCR reads, TCRdb lists one record per CDR3 protein. The data contain roughly 560,000 distinct CDR3 sequences, about 16% of them singletons. The sample's time point: newly diagnosed GD, antithyroid drugs for less than 3 months. Construction of the TCR library relied on RNA isolated from PBMCs. The data also belong to a second study, concerning T cells in Graves' hyperthyroidism and ophthalmopathy. That paper states: For the diagnoses, clinical symptoms, serum thyroxine and TRAb, thyroid ultrasound and orbital computed tomography were used.

The sample in question was peripheral blood mononuclear cells (PBMCs), obtained at new diagnosis, from a patient treated with antithyroid drugs. This receptor was identified in a woman aged 35-65 years with Graves disease. This rearrangement joins TRBV7-3 to TRBJ2-3; D is perhaps TRBD2 (5 bases). CDR3 in DNA: TGTGCCAGCAGCCGATCCGAGGAAGGAGGTACGCAGTATTTT. Residues: CASSRSEEGGTQYF.